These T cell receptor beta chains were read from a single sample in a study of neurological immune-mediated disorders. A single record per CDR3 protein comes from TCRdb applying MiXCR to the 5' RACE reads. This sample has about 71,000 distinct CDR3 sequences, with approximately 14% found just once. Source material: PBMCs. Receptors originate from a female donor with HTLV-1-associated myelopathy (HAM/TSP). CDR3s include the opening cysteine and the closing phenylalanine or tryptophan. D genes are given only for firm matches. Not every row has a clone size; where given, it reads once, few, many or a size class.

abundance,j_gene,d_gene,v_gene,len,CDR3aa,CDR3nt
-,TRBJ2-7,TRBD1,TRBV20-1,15,CSARGEAGTGYEQYF,TGCAGTGCTAGAGGGGAGGCCGGGACAGGGTACGAGCAGTACTTC
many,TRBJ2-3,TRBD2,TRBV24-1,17,CATSDSSYSGGTDTQYF,TGTGCCACCAGTGATTCCTCGTACAGCGGGGGCACAGATACGCAGTATTTT
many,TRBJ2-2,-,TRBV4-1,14,CASSLGLRSGELFF,TGCGCCAGCAGCTTAGGGTTGCGGTCCGGGGAGCTGTTTTTT
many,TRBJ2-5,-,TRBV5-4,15,CASSLWGSAAQTQYF,TGTGCCAGCAGCTTGTGGGGATCGGCGGCGCAGACCCAGTACTTC
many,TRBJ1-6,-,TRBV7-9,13,CASSARQNSPLHF,TGTGCCAGCAGCGCCCGACAGAATTCACCCCTCCACTTT
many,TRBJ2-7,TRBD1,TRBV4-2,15,CASRVGTGGSYEQYF,TGTGCCAGCAGGGTAGGGACAGGGGGCTCCTACGAGCAGTACTTC
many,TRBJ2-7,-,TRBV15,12,CATSRESYEQYF,TGTGCCACCAGCAGAGAGTCCTACGAGCAGTACTTC
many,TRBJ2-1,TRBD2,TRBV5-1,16,CASSLAVGGDYNEQFF,TGCGCCAGCAGCTTGGCTGTGGGGGGGGATTACAATGAGCAGTTCTTC
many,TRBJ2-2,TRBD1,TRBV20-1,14,CSVSDRGDTGELFF,TGCAGTGTCAGTGACAGGGGGGACACCGGGGAGCTGTTTTTT
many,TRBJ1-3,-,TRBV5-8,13,CASSWTPGNTIYF,TGTGCCAGCAGCTGGACCCCCGGGAACACCATATATTTT
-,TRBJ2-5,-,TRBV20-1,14,CSARNRQIQETQYF,TGCAGTGCTAGAAATCGACAGATCCAAGAGACCCAGTACTTC
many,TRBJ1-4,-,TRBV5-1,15,CASSPTSATNEKLFF,TGCGCCAGCAGCCCGACATCGGCAACTAATGAAAAACTGTTTTTT
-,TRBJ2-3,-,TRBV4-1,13,CDSSDWGTDTQYF,TGCGACAGCAGCGATTGGGGGACAGATACGCAGTATTTT
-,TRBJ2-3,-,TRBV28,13,CATFTRSRDTQYF,TGTGCCACCTTTACCAGGTCGAGAGATACGCAGTATTTT
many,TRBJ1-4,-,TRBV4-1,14,CASSYYPWDEKLFF,TGCGCCAGCAGCTACTACCCGTGGGATGAAAAACTGTTTTTT
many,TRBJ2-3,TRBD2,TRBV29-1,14,CSVNRGGVTDTQYF,TGCAGCGTCAACCGCGGGGGGGTGACAGATACGCAGTATTTT
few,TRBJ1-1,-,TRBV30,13,CAWGLGRNTEAFF,TGTGCCTGGGGCCTGGGACGGAACACTGAAGCTTTCTTT
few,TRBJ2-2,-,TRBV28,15,CASSYGGSDTGELFF,TGTGCCAGCAGTTATGGGGGAAGCGACACCGGGGAGCTGTTTTTT
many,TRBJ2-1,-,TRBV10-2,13,CASSESRRGTQFF,TGCGCCAGCAGTGAGTCGCGGAGGGGGACGCAGTTCTTC
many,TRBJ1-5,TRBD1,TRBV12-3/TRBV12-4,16,CASSLDRDRGNQPQHF,TGTGCCAGCAGTTTGGACCGGGACAGGGGGAATCAGCCCCAGCATTTT
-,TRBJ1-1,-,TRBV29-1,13,CSAGKRENTEGFF,TGCAGCGCCGGAAAGAGAGAGAACACTGAAGGTTTCTTT
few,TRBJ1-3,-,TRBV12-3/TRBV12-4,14,CASSLVGSGNTIYF,TGTGCCAGCAGTTTGGTGGGCTCTGGAAACACCATATATTTT
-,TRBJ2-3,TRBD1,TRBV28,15,CASTIGDRGFDTQYF,TGTGCCAGCACCATAGGGGACAGGGGATTCGATACGCAGTATTTT
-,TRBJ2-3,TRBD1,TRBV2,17,CASSIRTGGRSTDTQYF,TGTGCCAGCAGTATTAGGACAGGGGGCCGGAGCACAGATACGCAGTATTTT
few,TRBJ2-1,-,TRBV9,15,CASSVVGVSGNEQFF,TGTGCCAGCAGCGTAGTAGGGGTGAGCGGCAATGAGCAGTTCTTC
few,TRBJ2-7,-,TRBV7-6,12,CASGGFGGEQYF,TGTGCCAGCGGAGGGTTCGGGGGCGAGCAGTACTTC
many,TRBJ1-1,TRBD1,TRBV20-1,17,CSATPGQGGWFSTEAFF,TGCAGTGCGACCCCGGGACAGGGCGGGTGGTTTAGCACTGAAGCTTTCTTT
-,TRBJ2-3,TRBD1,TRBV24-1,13,CATSGDSTDTQYF,TGTGCCACCAGTGGGGACAGTACAGATACGCAGTATTTT
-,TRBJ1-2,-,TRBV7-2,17,CASSLVGGGSVSYGYTF,TGTGCCAGCAGCTTAGTGGGAGGGGGTAGTGTCAGCTATGGCTACACCTTC
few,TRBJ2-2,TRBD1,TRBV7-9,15,CASSLDRGPTGELFF,TGTGCCAGCAGCCTCGACAGGGGGCCCACCGGGGAGCTGTTTTTT
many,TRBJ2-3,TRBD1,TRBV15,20,CATSRDGPGQGVIRTDTQYF,TGTGCCACCAGCAGAGATGGGCCGGGACAGGGGGTTATAAGGACAGATACGCAGTATTTT
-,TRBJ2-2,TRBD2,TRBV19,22,CASSIIGARRTSGGSFGGELFF,TGTGCCAGTAGTATTATCGGGGCGAGAAGGACTAGCGGGGGGTCCTTCGGCGGGGAGCTGTTTTTT
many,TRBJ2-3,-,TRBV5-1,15,CASSDTRRSTDTQYF,TGCGCCAGCAGTGACACGAGACGGAGCACAGATACGCAGTATTTT
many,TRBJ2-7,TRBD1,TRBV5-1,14,CASSWTGLTYEQYF,TGCGCCAGCAGCTGGACAGGGCTAACCTACGAGCAGTACTTC
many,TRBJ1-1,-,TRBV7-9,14,CASSPTSMNTEAFF,TGTGCCAGCAGCCCGACAAGTATGAACACTGAAGCTTTCTTT
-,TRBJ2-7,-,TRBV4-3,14,CASSPTDSGNEQYF,TGCGCCAGCAGCCCCACGGACAGTGGTAACGAGCAGTACTTC
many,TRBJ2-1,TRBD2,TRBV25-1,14,CASKEAGGRNEQFF,TGTGCCAGCAAAGAAGCGGGGGGGCGAAATGAGCAGTTCTTC
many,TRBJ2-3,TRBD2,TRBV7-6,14,CASSAGGGTDTQYF,TGTGCCAGCAGCGCCGGGGGGGGAACAGATACGCAGTATTTT
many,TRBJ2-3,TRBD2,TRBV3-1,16,CASSPGTSASTDTQYF,TGTGCCAGCAGCCCCGGGACTAGCGCCAGCACAGATACGCAGTATTTT
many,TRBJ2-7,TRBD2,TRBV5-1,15,CASSPLLAGDYEQYF,TGCGCCAGCAGCCCCTTACTAGCGGGTGATTACGAGCAGTACTTC
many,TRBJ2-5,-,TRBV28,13,CASSPRDVETQYF,TGTGCCAGCAGCCCTCGGGACGTAGAGACCCAGTACTTC